Given below is one T cell receptor (beta chain) in context. Antigen unknown. These data originate in a study of cytomegalovirus exposure and HLA in healthy donors. Findings and caveats of the study: The authors enumerated roughly 180 TCR beta chains as linked to cytomegalovirus. A later analysis found TCR association rates differed by HLA locus, highest for DRB1 and lowest for HLA-C.

This PCR relied on a set of 60 Vbeta primers and 13 Jbeta primers. The table came from immunoSEQ multiplex PCR; TCRdb's copy has only in-frame clones and leaves some out. The sample holds roughly 100,000 clones, 83% seen once. Nominal health characterized the donors when sampled, though unrecorded immune exposures were likely. This CDR3 is built from 19 residues. V dropped 4 bases and J dropped 2; count of bases not matched to a gene: 9. Germline CDR1 LNHDA, CDR2 SQIVND (reference sequence). The clonotype originates from a young man in good health and CMV-seronegative. This chain links TRBV19 with TRBJ2-4; 15 positions agree with TRBD2. Sequencing was carried out using PBMCs. CDR3 sequence: CASSTGLAGGPLSKNIQYF. For the CDR3, the DNA is TGTGCCAGTAGTACCGGACTAGCGGGAGGGCCTCTATCCAAAAACATTCAGTACTTC.